This TCR beta chain came from a study of T-cell memory formation after mild COVID-19 (dated by TCRdb to 2020 to 2022). In the study overall: TCR sequence clusters from the two donors were found to be largely donor specific. In a couple of donors, T-cell clones that expanded and contracted after mild COVID-19 were tracked by sequencing TCRalpha and TCRbeta repertoires over time. The cohort comprised two young, previously healthy adult volunteers, one female and one male.

Ficoll-Paque density gradient centrifugation was the method used to isolate PBMCs. On the study overall, not on this receptor specifically: Some responding clones were detected in pre-infection memory, suggesting pre-existing cross-reactive memory T cells joined the SARS-CoV-2 response. From day 15 to 85, contracting clones showed balanced CD4/CD8 phenotypes, whereas a second wave of clones that expanded from day 15 to 37 leaned towards CD4+. The study included only a couple of mild cases, and larger cohorts that include severe cases with pre-infection samples were judged to be necessary. Contracting CD4+ clones were located mainly in the CM and EM memory subsets, whereas CD8+ clones were found to be enriched in EMRA. The second-wave clones that peaked on day 37 were not confirmed to be SARS-CoV-2 specific.

The table lists this clonotype with a count of one. There is no known antigen for this receptor. The sample holds no much larger clone one base away, and base qualities are not on file. One read alone is a weak basis. The CDR3, cysteine through phenylalanine, is 16 amino acids long. Only the CDR3 region is kept as DNA, spanning 48 bases read in frame from base 1. In the germline V gene, CDR1 corresponds to SGHTA and CDR2 to FQGNSA. Ends trimmed: V by 2 bases, J by 9 bases; bases unmatched to a gene: 14. Sequencing instrument: Illumina NovaSeq 6000. TCRalpha and TCRbeta cDNA libraries were constructed by 5'RACE with constant-segment primers, with sample barcodes and unique molecular identifiers being introduced. RNA was extracted from every sample with Trizol reagent. Library amplification was performed in two PCR steps, and a second sample barcode and Illumina TruSeq adapters were introduced in the second step. The libraries were sequenced on an Illumina NovaSeq using 2 x 150 bp paired-end reads. Concerning the study's data processing: With migec v1.2.7, reads were demultiplexed and then collapsed into UMI-guided consensus sequences. Using mixcr v2.1.11, UMI consensuses were aligned to TRA and TRB V and J templates and then assembled into clonotypes. A clonotype was counted as expanded or contracted only if both edgeR and NoisET called the change significant, with noise models trained on biological replicates. edgeR calls used a false discovery rate-adjusted p below 0.01 and a log2 fold-change threshold of 1. As an exploratory analysis of dynamics, max-normalized trajectories of the 1000 most abundant clonotypes were examined with PCA combined with hierarchical clustering. Separately sequenced CD4+ and CD8+ repertoires were used to assign a CD4 or CD8 phenotype to each responding clone. TCRdb cleaned the public reads at Q25 with fastp, built clones with MiXCR and kept in-frame beta chains. Entries are consolidated by CDR3 protein sequence, retaining the most common genes and DNA. Here the V and J calls rest on TCRdb's processing, not on the authors' analysis. This sample lists 250,000 to 300,000 distinct CDR3 sequences; 15% were detected once. Of the sample, 22% falls within the top ten clones.

Specimen: PBMCs or a T cell subset sorted from them (not recorded which). This TCR derives from a man younger than 35 who had mild COVID-19 (a few samples of this study predate the infection). The sample titles of this study are shuffled in the database, so cell type and time point are left out; the donor was told from shared clones. Recombination joined TRBV7-2 with TRBJ1-2; a stretch of 8 junction bases matches TRBD1. The base sequence is TGTGCCAGCAGCTTACGGCGAGTCCGCGGACAGGGCCGCTACACCTTC. This codes for CASSLRRVRGQGRYTF.